Listed below are T cell receptor beta chains from one sample, sequenced in a study of cytomegalovirus exposure and HLA in healthy donors. The protocol was immunoSEQ multiplex PCR, while the TCRdb copy is restricted to in-frame clones and leaves out a portion. The sample includes some 200,000 clones, over 65% of them seen just once. Sequences were obtained from PBMCs. These receptors were taken from a boy between 2 and 15 years old in good health and CMV-seronegative. Each CDR3 is given without its conserved first and last residue.

j_call | v_call | cdr3_aa
TRBJ2-7 | TRBV7-3 | ASSLNPGDYEQY
TRBJ2-7 | TRBV5-8 | ASRSRTGLVYEQY
TRBJ1-6 | TRBV21-1 | ASPQGGTGGIYNSPLH
TRBJ2-5 | TRBV10-3 | AISDGRQLRRPETQY
TRBJ2-6 | TRBV5-4 | ASSLRAGANVLT
TRBJ2-5 | TRBV5-4 | ASSLALQETQY
TRBJ2-3 | TRBV25-1 | ASSEFFGGRTDTQY
TRBJ1-2 | TRBV19 | ASSISSRGDYISQGHYGYT
TRBJ2-1 | TRBV27 | ASSLWVAGDQTYNEQF
TRBJ2-3 | TRBV4-1 | ASSRRGLRGISTDTQY
TRBJ2-3 | TRBV2 | ASSQDRGAGTQY
TRBJ2-7 | TRBV18 | ASSDGTAKSYEQY
TRBJ1-5 | TRBV4-3 | ASSQRLGENQPQH
TRBJ1-6 | TRBV5-4 | ASSSRTGINSPLH
TRBJ1-6 | TRBV7-3 | ASSLTGQNSPLH
TRBJ2-3 | TRBV9 | ASSLDSDTQY
TRBJ2-3 | TRBV19 | ASKGSYGGPRTDTQY
TRBJ2-7 | TRBV10-3 | AISELAALSYEQY
TRBJ2-7 | TRBV6-1 | ASRGGSSYEQY
TRBJ2-3 | TRBV7-9 | ASSLAGGVSDTQY
TRBJ1-1 | TRBV4-3 | ASSLDRITEAF
TRBJ2-7 | TRBV18 | ASSLGQGVTYEQY
TRBJ2-1 | TRBV9 | ASSVNSGESSYNEQF
TRBJ2-7 | TRBV2 | ASRERAGTYEQY
TRBJ1-6 | TRBV6-5 | ASSSASRGSESPLH
TRBJ2-3 | TRBV15 | ATSRRGGGSTDTQY
TRBJ1-2 | TRBV29-1 | SVAGVNYGYT
TRBJ2-7 | TRBV5-5 | ASSWDTPGEQY
TRBJ1-2 | TRBV27 | ASSLGRPRRYNGYT
TRBJ2-7 | TRBV7-2 | ASSSRRDGSRRL
TRBJ2-7 | TRBV7-9 | ASSSATSSYEQY
TRBJ1-2 | TRBV14 | ASSQGQGYGYT
TRBJ2-5 | TRBV18 | ASSPYAAGETQY
TRBJ1-2 | TRBV18 | ASSPRTQGLDGYT
TRBJ1-4 | TRBV5-8 | ASSFLRDSLVNEKLF
TRBJ2-1 | TRBV11-2 | ASSSRLAGDNEQF
TRBJ1-4 | TRBV7-9 | ASSLQGSNEKLF
TRBJ2-7 | TRBV10-1 | ASKRLGISYEQY
TRBJ1-2 | TRBV6-1 | ASSDRTHGYT
TRBJ2-7 | TRBV5-1 | ASSGDSPGRY
TRBJ2-7 | TRBV20-1 | SARASYEQY